This TCR beta chain was obtained from a study of blood T cell repertoires in COVID-19. At the level of the study: The United States, Italy and Spain supplied acute and convalescent COVID-19 samples. PBMCs, B-cell-depleted T cells, or T cells were the source of the cDNA or gDNA that made up the material.

The junction had 12 bases not matched to a gene; V was cut back by 0 bases and J by 8 bases. Germline-derived CDR1 and CDR2 are KGHDR and SFDVKD. There are 18 residues in the CDR3. Generated by immunoSEQ multiplex PCR, the TCRdb table keeps only in-frame clones and is missing some. In the table there are 310,000 or so clones, about 89% of which are singletons. Enrollment of patients from Seattle took place during active infection, with longitudinal follow-up. The chain is built from TRBV24-1 and TRBJ2-1, with 10 bases aligning to TRBD2. This clonotype originated in a woman younger than 45 with COVID-19, enrolled during active disease. Sequencing used peripheral blood. The CDR3 protein is CATSDLRVAGGPDDEQFF. The CDR3, as DNA: TGTGCCACCAGTGATTTGCGGGTAGCGGGAGGCCCGGACGATGAGCAGTTCTTC.